This T cell receptor beta chain was recorded in a study of neurological immune-mediated disorders. Study-level background: The disease course was relapsing-remitting in roughly 30 and secondary progressive in about 9% of the roughly 35 multiple sclerosis patients.

This clonotype was counted ten times or more. TCRdb used MiXCR to reprocess the 5' RACE reads, holding one entry per CDR3 protein. The table has roughly 100,000 distinct CDR3 sequences, 3.5% to 4% seen once. CDR3 length: 13 amino acids. The V segment lost 2 bases and the J segment 6 bases; nucleotides outside the gene matches: 4. The germline V gene encodes CDR1 DFQATT and CDR2 SNEGSKA (reference sequence). The source is a woman between 18 and 29 years old with multiple sclerosis. The source material was PBMCs. The gene calls are TRBV20-1 and TRBJ2-7; TRBD1 matches 10 bases. The CDR3 protein is CSARRDRGGEQYF. The CDR3 nucleotides read TGCAGTGCTAGAAGGGACAGGGGAGGCGAGCAGTACTTC.